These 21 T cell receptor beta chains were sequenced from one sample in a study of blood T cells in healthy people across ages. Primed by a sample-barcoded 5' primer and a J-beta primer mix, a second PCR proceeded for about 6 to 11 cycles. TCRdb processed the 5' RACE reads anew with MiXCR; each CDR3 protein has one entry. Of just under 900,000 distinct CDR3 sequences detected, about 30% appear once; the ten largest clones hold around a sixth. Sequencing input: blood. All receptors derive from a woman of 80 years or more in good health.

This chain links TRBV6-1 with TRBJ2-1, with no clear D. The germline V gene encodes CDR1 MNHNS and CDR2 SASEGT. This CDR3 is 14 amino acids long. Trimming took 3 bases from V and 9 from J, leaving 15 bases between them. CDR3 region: CASSDLDRDSEQFF. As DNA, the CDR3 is TGTGCCAGCAGTGATTTGGACCGTGACTCTGAGCAGTTCTTC.

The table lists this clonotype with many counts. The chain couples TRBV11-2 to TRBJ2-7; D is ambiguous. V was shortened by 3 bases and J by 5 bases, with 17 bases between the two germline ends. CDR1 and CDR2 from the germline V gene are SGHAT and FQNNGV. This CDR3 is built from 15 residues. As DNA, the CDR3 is TGTGCCAGCAGCTTCTGGGATCTGCGTGGTGACGAGCAGTACTTC. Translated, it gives CASSFWDLRGDEQYF.

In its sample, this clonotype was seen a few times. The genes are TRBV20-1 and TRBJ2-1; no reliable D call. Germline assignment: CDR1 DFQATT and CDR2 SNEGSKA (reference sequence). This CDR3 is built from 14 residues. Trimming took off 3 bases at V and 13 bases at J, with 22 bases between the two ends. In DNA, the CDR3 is TGCAGTGCTAGCCGGCCGGACCTCCAGGAGACCCAGTTCTTC. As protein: CSASRPDLQETQFF.

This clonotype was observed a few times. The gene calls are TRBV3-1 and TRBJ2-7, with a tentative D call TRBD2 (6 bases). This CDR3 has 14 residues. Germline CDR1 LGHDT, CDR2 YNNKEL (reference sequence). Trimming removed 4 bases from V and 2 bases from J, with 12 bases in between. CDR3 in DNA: TGTGCCAGCAGCCTGGGGGAGGCCACCTACGAGCAGTACTTC. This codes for CASSLGEATYEQYF.

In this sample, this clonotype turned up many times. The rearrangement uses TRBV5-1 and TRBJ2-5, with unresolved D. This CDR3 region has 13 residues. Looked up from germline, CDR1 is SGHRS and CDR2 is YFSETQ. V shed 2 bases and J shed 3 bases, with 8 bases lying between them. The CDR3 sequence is CASSFGSEETQYF. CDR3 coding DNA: TGCGCCAGCAGCTTCGGGTCGGAAGAGACCCAGTACTTC.

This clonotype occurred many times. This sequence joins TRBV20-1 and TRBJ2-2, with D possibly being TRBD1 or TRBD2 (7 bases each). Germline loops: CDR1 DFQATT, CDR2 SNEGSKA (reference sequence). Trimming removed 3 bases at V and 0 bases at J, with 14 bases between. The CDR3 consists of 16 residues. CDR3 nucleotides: TGCAGTGCTAGCAGGGGGGGGGTCGCGAACACCGGGGAGCTGTTTTTT. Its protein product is CSASRGGVANTGELFF.

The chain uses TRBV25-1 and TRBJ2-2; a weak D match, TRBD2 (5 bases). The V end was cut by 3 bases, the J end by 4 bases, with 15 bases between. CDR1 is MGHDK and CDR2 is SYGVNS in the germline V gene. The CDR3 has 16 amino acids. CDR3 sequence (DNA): TGTGCCAGCAGTGAGGCGTCGGGGATTGGCACCGGGGAGCTGTTTTTT. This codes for CASSEASGIGTGELFF.

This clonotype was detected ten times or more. Here the CDR3 reads CASRGTGKETQYF. DNA of the CDR3: TGTGCCAGCAGGGGGACAGGGAAAGAGACCCAGTACTTC. This chain joins TRBV12-3 or TRBV12-4 and TRBJ2-5; 9 bases map to TRBD1. The CDR3 is made up of 13 amino acids. Trimming took 6 bases from V and 3 from J; bases not matched to a gene: 2.

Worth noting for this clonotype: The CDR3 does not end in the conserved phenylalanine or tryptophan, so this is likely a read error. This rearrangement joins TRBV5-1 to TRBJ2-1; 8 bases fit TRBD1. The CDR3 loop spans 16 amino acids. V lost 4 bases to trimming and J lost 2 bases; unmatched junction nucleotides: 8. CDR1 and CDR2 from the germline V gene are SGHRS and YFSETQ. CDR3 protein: CASSGGTGKAYNEQFC. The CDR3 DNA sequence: TGCGCCAGCAGCGGGGGGACAGGAAAGGCCTACAATGAGCAGTTCTGC.

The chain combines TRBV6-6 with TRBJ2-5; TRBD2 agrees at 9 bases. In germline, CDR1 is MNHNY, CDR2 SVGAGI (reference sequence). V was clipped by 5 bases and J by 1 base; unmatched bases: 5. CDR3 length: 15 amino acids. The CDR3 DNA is TGTGCCAGCAGTCCCAGCGGGGGGCGCCAAGAGACCCAGTACTTC. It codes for CASSPSGGRQETQYF.

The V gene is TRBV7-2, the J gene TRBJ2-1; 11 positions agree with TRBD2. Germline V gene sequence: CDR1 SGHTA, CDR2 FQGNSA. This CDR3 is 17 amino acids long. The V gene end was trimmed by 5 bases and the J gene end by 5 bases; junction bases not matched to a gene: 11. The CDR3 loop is CASSPVVSGGADNEQFF. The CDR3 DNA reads TGTGCCAGCAGCCCGGTTGTTAGCGGGGGGGCCGACAATGAGCAGTTCTTC.

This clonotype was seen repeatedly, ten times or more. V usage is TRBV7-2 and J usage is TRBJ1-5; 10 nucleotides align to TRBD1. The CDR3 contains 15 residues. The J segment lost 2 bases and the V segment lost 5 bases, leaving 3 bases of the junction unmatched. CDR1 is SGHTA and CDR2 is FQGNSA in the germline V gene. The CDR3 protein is CASSTGTGGNQPQHF. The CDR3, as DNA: TGTGCCAGCAGCACCGGGACAGGGGGCAATCAGCCCCAGCATTTT.

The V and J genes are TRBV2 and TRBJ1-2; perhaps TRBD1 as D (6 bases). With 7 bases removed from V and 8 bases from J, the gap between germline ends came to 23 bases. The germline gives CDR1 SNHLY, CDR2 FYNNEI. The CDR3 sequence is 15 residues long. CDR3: CASIVPGQTLGGYTF. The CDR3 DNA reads TGTGCCAGCATTGTCCCGGGACAAACCCTGGGAGGCTACACCTTC.

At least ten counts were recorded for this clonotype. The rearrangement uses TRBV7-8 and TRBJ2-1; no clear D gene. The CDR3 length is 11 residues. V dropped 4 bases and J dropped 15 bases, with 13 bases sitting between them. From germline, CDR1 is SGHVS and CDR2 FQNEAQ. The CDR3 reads CASSSHELWFF. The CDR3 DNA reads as TGTGCCAGCAGCTCCCACGAATTATGGTTCTTC. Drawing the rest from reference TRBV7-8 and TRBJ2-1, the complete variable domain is GAGVSQSPRYKVAKRGQDVALRCDPISGHVSLFWYQQALGQGPEFLTYFQNEAQLDKSGLPSDRFFAERPEGSVSTLKIQRTQQEDSAVYLCASSSHELWFFGPGTRLTVL.

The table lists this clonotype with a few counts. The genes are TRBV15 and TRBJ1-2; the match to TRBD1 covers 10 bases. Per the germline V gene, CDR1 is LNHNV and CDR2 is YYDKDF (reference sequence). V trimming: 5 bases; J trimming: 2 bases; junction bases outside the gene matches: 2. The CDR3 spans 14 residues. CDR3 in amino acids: CATSWDRGNYGYTF. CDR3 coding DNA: TGTGCCACCAGCTGGGACAGGGGAAACTATGGCTACACCTTC.

The CDR3: CASRMMGANTIYF. In DNA, the CDR3 is TGTGCCAGCAGGATGATGGGGGCAAACACCATATATTTT. This chain links TRBV12-3 or TRBV12-4 with TRBJ1-3; a possible D gene is TRBD1 (6 bases). The CDR3 runs to 13 residues. V lost 6 bases to trimming and J lost 6 bases, with 12 bases between them.

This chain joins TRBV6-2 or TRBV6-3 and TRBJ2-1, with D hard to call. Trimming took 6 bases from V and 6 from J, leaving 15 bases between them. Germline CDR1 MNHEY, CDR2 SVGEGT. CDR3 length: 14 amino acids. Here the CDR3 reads CASRYTQSINEQFF. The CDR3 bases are TGTGCCAGCAGGTACACCCAGTCTATCAATGAGCAGTTCTTC.

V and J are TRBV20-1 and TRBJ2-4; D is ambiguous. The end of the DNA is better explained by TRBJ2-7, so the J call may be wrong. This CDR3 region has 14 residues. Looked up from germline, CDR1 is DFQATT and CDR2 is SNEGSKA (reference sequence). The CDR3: CSARGLVFKSEQYF. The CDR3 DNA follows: TGCAGTGCTAGGGGTCTAGTTTTTAAATCCGAGCAGTACTTC.

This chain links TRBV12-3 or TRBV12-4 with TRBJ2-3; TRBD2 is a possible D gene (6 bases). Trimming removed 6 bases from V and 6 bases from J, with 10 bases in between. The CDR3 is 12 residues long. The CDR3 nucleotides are TGTGCCAGCAGATTTGGGGGGGATACGCAGTATTTT. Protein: CASRFGGDTQYF.

This CDR3 is CASSFEGSNQPQHF. The CDR3 bases are TGTGCCAGCAGTTTTGAGGGGAGCAATCAGCCCCAGCATTTT. The J gene is TRBJ1-5, the V gene TRBV12-3 or TRBV12-4, with a possible D match to TRBD1 (5 bases). The CDR3 loop spans 14 amino acids. V gave up 3 bases and J gave up 1 base, with 7 bases separating them.

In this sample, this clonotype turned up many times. CDR3 residues: CASSLTSGGVKNIQYF. The CDR3 coding sequence is TGTGCCAGCAGCTTGACTAGCGGGGGGGTAAAAAACATTCAGTACTTC. This rearrangement joins TRBV7-2 to TRBJ2-4; TRBD2 matches at 14 bases. In germline, CDR1 is SGHTA, CDR2 FQGNSA. This CDR3 comprises 16 residues. V lost 3 bases, J lost 4 bases, and 2 bases stayed unmatched.